This T cell receptor (beta chain) originates from a study of blood T cell repertoires in COVID-19. The CDR3 length is 12 residues. Trimming left V 3 bases short and J 6 bases short, with 5 bases between. The V gene's germline CDR1 is SGHTA and CDR2 FQGNSA. Produced via immunoSEQ multiplex PCR; TCRdb's table is partial and in-frame only. The table includes 240,000 or so clones, approximately 86% detected once. The source material was peripheral blood. The chain employs TRBV7-2 and TRBJ2-2; no clear D. The TCR sequence derives from a woman aged 70 to 79 with active or convalescent COVID-19. The CDR3 coding sequence is TGTGCCAGCAGCTTTTTCTCCGGGGAGCTGTTTTTT. It specifies CASSFFSGELFF.